The 14 T cell receptor beta chains in this list originate from one sample, sequenced in a study of T cells in Graves' hyperthyroidism and ophthalmopathy. Researchers amplified the TCR beta CDR3 regions from RNA transcripts. The study used the HTBI primer set for a first-round RT-PCR of the TCR CDR3. MiXCR was run by TCRdb on the multiplex PCR reads, yielding one entry per CDR3 protein. The data contain about 400,000 distinct CDR3 sequences, under 15% of them seen just once; the ten biggest clones take up roughly 33%. Sequencing was carried out using blood. Receptors were obtained from a woman in her 30s with Graves' hyperthyroidism.

The chain has TRBV28 and TRBJ2-6, with D perhaps TRBD1 (6 bases). The CDR3 contains 15 residues. CDR1 is MDHEN, CDR2 SYDVKM, per germline. Trimming took off 6 bases at V and 4 bases at J, with 13 bases between the two ends. CDR3 sequence: CASRLQGSGANVLTF. CDR3 nucleotides: TGTGCCAGCAGGCTACAGGGATCCGGGGCCAACGTCCTGACTTTC.

In this sample, this clonotype turned up many times. The V gene is TRBV28, the J gene TRBJ2-5; a possible D gene is TRBD1 (7 bases). The V gene lost 2 bases and the J gene lost 3 bases, with 10 bases spanning the gap. Germline assignment: CDR1 MDHEN and CDR2 SYDVKM. There are 14 residues in the CDR3. Written as DNA, the CDR3 is TGTGCCAGCAGTTTAGGCAGGGGGGAAGAGACCCAGTACTTC. Amino acids: CASSLGRGEETQYF.

On this clonotype itself: The junction and the germline gene differ at one end; a read error may be behind it. The J gene is TRBJ2-3, the V gene TRBV20-1; D tentatively fits TRBD1 or TRBD2 (5 bases each). Germline CDR1 is DFQATT and CDR2 is SNEGSKA (reference sequence). CDR3 length equals 17 residues. DNA for the CDR3: TGCGGTGCTAGAGATCCGACGGGGCAGCAGAGCACAGATACGCAGTATTTT. Translating it yields CGARDPTGQQSTDTQYF.

The table lists this clonotype with a few counts. The V and J genes are TRBV29-1 and TRBJ2-5; 8 bases are a match to TRBD2. The V gene end was trimmed by 0 bases and the J gene end by 9 bases; junction bases not matched to a gene: 12. Germline V gene lookup returns CDR1 SQVTM and CDR2 ANQGSEA. This CDR3 spans 15 amino acids. The CDR3 bases are TGCAGCGTTGAAGATTTGCGGGGGGCCTTGGGGGCCCAGTACTTC. It translates to CSVEDLRGALGAQYF.

The table lists this clonotype with many counts. The chain uses TRBV20-1 and TRBJ2-1, with 7 bases aligning to TRBD1. V was clipped by 0 bases and J by 3 bases; unmatched bases: 2. The CDR3 is 14 residues long. Germline V lookup: CDR1 DFQATT, CDR2 SNEGSKA (reference sequence). CDR3 loop: CSARDTGVYNEQFF. In DNA, the CDR3 is TGCAGTGCTAGAGATACAGGGGTCTACAATGAGCAGTTCTTC.

Only a few counts were recorded for this clonotype. This chain connects TRBV18 to TRBJ2-7, with TRBD1 matching 9 bases. V was clipped by 5 bases and J by 2 bases; unmatched bases: 10. CDR3 length equals 16 residues. Germline CDR1 and CDR2: KGHSH and LQKENI. The CDR3 loop is CASSATSGTGTYEQYF. In DNA form, the CDR3 reads TGTGCCAGCTCAGCAACATCCGGGACAGGGACCTACGAGCAGTACTTC.

This clonotype occurred many times. This CDR3 reads CASSEGVSGSETQYF. CDR3 nucleotides: TGTGCCAGCAGTGAGGGGGTCAGCGGGAGTGAGACCCAGTACTTC. This chain links TRBV6-1 with TRBJ2-5; 8 nucleotides line up with TRBD2. Germline CDR1 reads MNHNS; CDR2 reads SASEGT. The CDR3 consists of 15 residues. V gave up 3 bases and J gave up 5 bases; unmatched junction bases: 8.

In the case of this clonotype: This may arise from a read error, as a much more abundant clone is one base away. The chain carries TRBV12-3 or TRBV12-4 and TRBJ1-4; D gene uncertain. There are 15 residues in the CDR3. The CDR3 nucleotides are TGTGCCAACAGTCCAAGTCCGGGCACGAATGAAAAACTGTTTTTT. Translating gives CANSPSPGTNEKLFF.

V usage is TRBV29-1 and J usage is TRBJ2-3, with D possibly being TRBD1 (6 bases). Germline V gene lookup returns CDR1 SQVTM and CDR2 ANQGSEA. V lost 1 base to trimming and J lost 1 base, with 9 bases between them. CDR3 length equals 14 residues. CDR3 sequence: CSVEAAGGTDTQYF. The CDR3 DNA follows: TGCAGCGTTGAAGCTGCAGGGGGCACAGATACGCAGTATTTT.

This clonotype has only a few counts. J is TRBJ2-3 and V is TRBV20-1; TRBD2 matches 10 bases. CDR1 DFQATT and CDR2 SNEGSKA come from the germline V gene (reference sequence). CDR3 length equals 12 residues. V dropped 7 bases and J dropped 13; count of bases not matched to a gene: 11. The CDR3 protein is CSVGTSEKGEYF. The DNA for the CDR3 is TGCAGTGTTGGGACTAGCGAGAAAGGGGAGTATTTT.

This clonotype was seen a handful of times. The rearrangement links TRBV11-3 to TRBJ2-1; 7 nucleotides match TRBD2. Trimming at V came to 7 bases and at J to 10 bases, leaving 13 bases not matched to a gene. The CDR3 consists of 14 residues. Germline V gene lookup returns CDR1 SGHNT and CDR2 YENEEA. The CDR3 sequence is CASNGVAGAREQFF. The CDR3 DNA reads TGTGCCAGCAACGGAGTAGCGGGCGCGAGAGAGCAGTTCTTC.

This clonotype was seen more than once but under ten times. The chain carries TRBV10-3 and TRBJ2-5, with 9 bases matching TRBD2. The germline V gene encodes CDR1 ENHRY and CDR2 SYGVKD. The CDR3 totals 18 residues. V shed 2 bases, J shed 3 bases, and the junction held 13 bases outside the gene matches. The chain's CDR3 is CAISEPRLAGTTKETQYF. The CDR3 DNA follows: TGTGCCATCAGTGAGCCTCGGCTAGCGGGAACCACGAAAGAGACCCAGTACTTC.

In this sample, this clonotype turned up a few times. The V call is TRBV12-3 or TRBV12-4, the J call TRBJ1-1; D remains unclear. V was pared by 10 bases and J by 3 bases, with 18 bases between. This CDR3 spans 14 amino acids. The CDR3 DNA is TGTGCCATCAAGGCGGACGGAACACACACTGAAGCTTTCTTT. Its protein is CAIKADGTHTEAFF.

There are many counts of this clonotype. The chain joins TRBV2 to TRBJ2-1; TRBD2 matches 9 bases. CDR1 is SNHLY, CDR2 FYNNEI, per germline. V gave up 7 bases and J gave up 10 bases; unmatched junction bases: 14. The CDR3 covers 15 residues. CDR3 protein: CASTVDAGLASEQFF. The CDR3 coding sequence is TGTGCCAGCACCGTGGATGCGGGACTAGCAAGCGAGCAGTTCTTC.